This T cell receptor (beta chain) appears in the sequencing data of a study of high-grade serous ovarian cancer treatment subgroups. Study details: Samples averaged approximately 13,000 reads and several thousand unique TCR beta rearrangements.

This table comes from immunoSEQ multiplex PCR, and its TCRdb copy is limited to in-frame clones, with some not included. The data show 3,000 to 4,500 clones, with about 68% seen just once and 20% to 25% held by the top ten. Remarks on this clone: The target antigen is unknown.

Unmatched junction bases numbered 5, after V lost 2 bases and J lost 7 bases. The CDR3 runs 14 residues. In germline, CDR1 is GTSNPN, CDR2 SVGIG (reference sequence). Tumor tissue was taken before any definitive surgery or chemotherapy was given. Study findings and constraints: These tumor repertoires lack spatial information from bulk sequencing.

V gene TRBV30 combines with J gene TRBJ1-5, with 10 positions matching TRBD1. This receptor was taken from a human donor with high-grade serous ovarian cancer. Sequencing was done on a sample of tumor tissue. The CDR3 here is CAWSKGTGEQPQHF. Here the CDR3 DNA reads TGTGCCTGGAGTAAAGGGACAGGGGAACAGCCCCAGCATTTT.